A selection of T cell receptor beta chains follows, all from one sample in a study of T cell repertoires in cytomegalovirus infection. TCRdb recomputed calls from the reads with MiXCR, one row per CDR3 protein. The sample lists about 500,000 distinct CDR3 sequences, around 35% seen once, with about a sixth in the top ten. These receptors have no known antigen. The sample here was cultured PBMCs, taken from culture after CMV antigen stimulation. Source of these receptors: a human donor in good health (CMV status not recorded). Some clones in this sample may be carry-over from other donors' samples. Each CDR3 is given with its conserved first and last residue. The D gene is left open where the match is weak. Size tells how often a clone was seen (once, few, many) or the class of an expanded clone, and some rows leave it out.

>TRBJ2-5|-|TRBV12-3/TRBV12-4|-
CASSLLGGPSRVNTKRMGTQYF
TGTGCCAGCAGCCTCCTTGGGGGCCCGAGTCGGGTGAATACGAAGAGAATGGGGACCCAGTACTTC
>TRBJ1-4|TRBD1|TRBV4-1|-
CASSQAGTGGTNEKLFF
TGCGCCAGCAGCCAAGCCGGGACAGGGGGAACTAATGAAAAACTGTTTTTT
>TRBJ2-1|-|TRBV11-2|few
CASSFLSSYNEQFF
TGTGCCAGCAGCTTCCTGAGCTCCTACAATGAGCAGTTCTTC
>TRBJ2-7|TRBD2|TRBV5-4|-
CASSLAGISGSGEQYF
TGTGCCAGCAGCTTGGCCGGAATAAGCGGGAGTGGGGAGCAGTACTTC
>TRBJ2-3|-|TRBV4-3|-
CASSQEQYGGDTQYF
TGCGCCAGCAGCCAAGAGCAATACGGCGGAGATACGCAGTATTTT
>TRBJ2-1|TRBD2|TRBV12-3/TRBV12-4|few
CASSFRPTSGIGIEQFF
TGTGCCAGCAGTTTTAGGCCGACTAGCGGGATAGGGATTGAGCAGTTCTTC
>TRBJ1-1|-|TRBV28|few
CASGSGQVGTEAFF
TGTGCCAGCGGGAGCGGTCAGGTGGGGACTGAAGCTTTCTTT
>TRBJ1-3|-|TRBV7-8|many
CASTPRWQGLGNTIYF
TGTGCCAGCACCCCCCGGTGGCAGGGGCTTGGAAACACCATATATTTT
>TRBJ1-4|TRBD1|TRBV6-6|-
CASSIPDRGFLGEKLFF
TGTGCCAGCTCGATTCCGGACAGGGGATTTCTCGGTGAAAAACTGTTTTTT
>TRBJ1-5|-|TRBV27|few
CASSRPSRDSNQPQHF
TGTGCCAGCAGTCGCCCCAGTCGAGATAGCAATCAGCCCCAGCATTTT
>TRBJ2-1|-|TRBV7-9|-
CASSRDFYNEQFF
TGTGCCAGCAGCCGGGATTTCTACAATGAGCAGTTCTTC
>TRBJ2-1|-|TRBV6-2/TRBV6-3|few
CASRRHSVGVGHNEQFF
TGTGCCAGCAGAAGGCATAGCGTTGGAGTCGGGCACAATGAGCAGTTCTTC
>TRBJ1-6|-|TRBV19|few
CASSPRGGNSPLHF
TGTGCCAGTAGCCCTAGAGGGGGGAATTCACCCCTCCACTTT
>TRBJ2-1|-|TRBV28|-
CASTPSSNHYNEQFF
TGTGCCAGCACCCCATCATCCAACCACTACAATGAGCAGTTCTTC
>TRBJ2-1|TRBD2|TRBV6-6|few
CASSPRDLSGRAGNEQFF
TGTGCCAGCAGCCCCAGAGACCTTAGCGGGAGGGCGGGGAATGAGCAGTTCTTC
>TRBJ2-1|-|TRBV5-4|-
CASSTLGTSYNEQFF
TGTGCCAGCAGCACTCTCGGGACCTCCTACAATGAGCAGTTCTTC
>TRBJ2-3|TRBD2|TRBV7-2|-
CASSLSSGSGTDTQYF
TGTGCCAGCAGCTTATCTAGCGGGAGTGGGACAGATACGCAGTATTTT
>TRBJ2-1|TRBD2|TRBV11-2|few
CASSHPTSPFEEQFF
TGTGCCAGCAGCCATCCGACTAGCCCCTTTGAAGAGCAGTTCTTC
>TRBJ2-4|TRBD2|TRBV12-3/TRBV12-4|many
CASRALAGKNIQYF
TGTGCCAGCAGGGCTCTAGCGGGCAAAAACATTCAGTACTTC
>TRBJ2-1|TRBD1|TRBV4-1|few
CASSQTGSYNEQFF
TGCGCCAGCAGCCAGACAGGGTCATACAATGAGCAGTTCTTC
>TRBJ2-1|TRBD2|TRBV5-1|few
CASSLSSGLGEQFF
TGCGCCAGCAGCTTATCTAGCGGACTGGGAGAGCAGTTCTTC
>TRBJ2-1|-|TRBV9|-
CASNPADSHYNEQFF
TGTGCCAGCAATCCCGCCGACAGTCATTACAATGAGCAGTTCTTC
>TRBJ1-2|-|TRBV7-2|many
CASSVDSHGYTF
TGTGCCAGCAGCGTCGACAGCCATGGCTACACCTTC
>TRBJ1-3|TRBD1|TRBV19|few
CASSLGQGGYTIYF
TGTGCCAGTAGTCTGGGACAGGGGGGGTACACCATATATTTT
>TRBJ1-5|-|TRBV12-3/TRBV12-4|many
CASSLMGSNQPQHF
TGTGCCAGCAGTTTAATGGGTTCCAATCAGCCCCAGCATTTT
>TRBJ2-1|-|TRBV14|-
CASSGFAGLDNEQFF
TGTGCCAGCAGCGGCTTTGCGGGATTGGACAATGAGCAGTTCTTC
>TRBJ2-1|TRBD2|TRBV7-2|-
CASSLELAGGPNEQFF
TGTGCCAGCAGCTTAGAACTAGCGGGAGGGCCGAATGAGCAGTTCTTC
>TRBJ2-1|TRBD2|TRBV28|-
CASSSAASGRAYYEQFF
TGTGCCAGCAGTTCAGCAGCTAGCGGGAGGGCCTATTATGAGCAGTTCTTC
>TRBJ1-2|TRBD1|TRBV5-1|-
CASSSGQGDNYGYTF
TGCGCCAGCAGCAGCGGACAGGGGGACAACTATGGCTACACCTTC
>TRBJ1-1|-|TRBV5-4|-
CASSLSTDFGTEAFF
TGTGCCAGCAGCTTGTCTACAGATTTTGGCACTGAAGCTTTCTTT
>TRBJ1-1|-|TRBV7-2|many
CASSLRQGWDTEAFF
TGTGCCAGCAGCTTGAGGCAGGGATGGGACACTGAAGCTTTCTTT
>TRBJ1-5|-|TRBV6-5|few
CASRAGEQHQPQHF
TGTGCCAGCAGGGCCGGGGAACAGCATCAGCCCCAGCATTTT
>TRBJ2-1|TRBD1|TRBV18|-
CASSTGQGASSEQFF
TGTGCCAGCTCAACCGGACAGGGGGCGTCAAGTGAGCAGTTCTTC
>TRBJ1-1|-|TRBV12-3/TRBV12-4|-
CASSPRMEGTRNTEAFF
TGTGCCAGCAGTCCGAGGATGGAGGGGACGCGGAACACTGAAGCTTTCTTT
>TRBJ2-3|TRBD1|TRBV20-1|-
CSARDPDRGSNTDTQYF
TGCAGTGCTAGAGATCCAGACAGGGGGTCTAACACAGATACGCAGTATTTT
>TRBJ2-1|TRBD2|TRBV11-2|many
CASSPGLAGSSYNEQFF
TGTGCCAGCAGCCCGGGACTAGCGGGGAGCTCCTACAATGAGCAGTTCTTC
>TRBJ2-7|-|TRBV30|many
CAWRYSTPNRALGPYEQYF
TGTGCCTGGAGGTACAGTACCCCGAACAGGGCGCTGGGCCCCTACGAGCAGTACTTC
>TRBJ2-3|-|TRBV7-2|many
CASSFDRGTDTQYF
TGTGCCAGCAGTTTCGACAGAGGCACAGATACGCAGTATTTT
>TRBJ2-4|-|TRBV7-2|-
CASSLGFQGLVAKNIQYF
TGTGCCAGCAGCTTAGGATTCCAGGGTCTAGTTGCCAAAAACATTCAGTACTTC